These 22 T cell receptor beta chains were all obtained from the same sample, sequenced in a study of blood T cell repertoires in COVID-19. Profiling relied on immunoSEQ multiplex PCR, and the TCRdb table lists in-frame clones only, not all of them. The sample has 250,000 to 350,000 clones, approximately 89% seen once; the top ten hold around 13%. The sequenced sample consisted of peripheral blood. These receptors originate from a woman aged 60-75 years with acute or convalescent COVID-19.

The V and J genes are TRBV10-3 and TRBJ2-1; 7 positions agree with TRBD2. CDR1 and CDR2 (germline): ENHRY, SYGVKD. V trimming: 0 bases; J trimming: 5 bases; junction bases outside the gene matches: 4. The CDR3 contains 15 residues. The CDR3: CAISESPSGDNEQFF. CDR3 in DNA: TGTGCCATCAGTGAGTCGCCTAGCGGTGACAATGAGCAGTTCTTC.

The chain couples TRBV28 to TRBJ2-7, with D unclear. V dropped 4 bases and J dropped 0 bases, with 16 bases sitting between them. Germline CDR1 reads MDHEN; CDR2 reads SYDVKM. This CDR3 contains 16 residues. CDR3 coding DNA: TGTGCCAGCAGTTCCATCGGGTCTCGAAGCTCCTACGAGCAGTACTTC. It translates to CASSSIGSRSSYEQYF.

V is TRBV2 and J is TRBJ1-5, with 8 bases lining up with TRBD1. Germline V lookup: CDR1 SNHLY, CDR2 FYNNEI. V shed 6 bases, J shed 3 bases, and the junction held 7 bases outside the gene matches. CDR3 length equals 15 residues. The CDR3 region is CASSRPGQANQPQHF. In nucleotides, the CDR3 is TGTGCCAGCAGCCGCCCGGGACAGGCCAATCAGCCCCAGCATTTT. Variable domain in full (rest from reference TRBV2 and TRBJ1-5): EPEVTQTPSHQVTQMGQEVILRCVPISNHLYFYWYRQILGQKVEFLVSFYNNEISEKSEIFDDQFSVERPDGSNFTLKIRSTKLEDSAMYFCASSRPGQANQPQHFGDGTRLSIL.

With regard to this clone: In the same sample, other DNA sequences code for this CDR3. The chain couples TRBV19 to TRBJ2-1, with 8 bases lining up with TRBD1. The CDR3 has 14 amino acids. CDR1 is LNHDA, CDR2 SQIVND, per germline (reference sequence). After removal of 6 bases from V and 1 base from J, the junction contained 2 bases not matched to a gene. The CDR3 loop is CASSRTGSYNEQFF. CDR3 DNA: TGTGCCAGTAGCCGGACAGGGTCCTACAATGAGCAGTTCTTC.

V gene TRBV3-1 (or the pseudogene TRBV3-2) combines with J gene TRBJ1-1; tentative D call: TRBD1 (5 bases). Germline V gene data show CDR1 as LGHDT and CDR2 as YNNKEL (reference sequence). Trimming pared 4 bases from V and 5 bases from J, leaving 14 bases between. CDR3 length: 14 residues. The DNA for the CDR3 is TGTGCCAGCAGCCTGGTACAGGCGTCGACTGAAGCTTTCTTT. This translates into CASSLVQASTEAFF.

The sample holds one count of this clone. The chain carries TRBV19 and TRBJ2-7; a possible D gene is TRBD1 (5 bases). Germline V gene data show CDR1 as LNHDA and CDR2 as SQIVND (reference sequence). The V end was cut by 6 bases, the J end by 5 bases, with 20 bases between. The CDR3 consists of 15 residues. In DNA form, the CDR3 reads TGTGCCAGTAGCGATCTCCCAATGGTAGGGGACGAGCAGTACTTC. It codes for CASSDLPMVGDEQYF.

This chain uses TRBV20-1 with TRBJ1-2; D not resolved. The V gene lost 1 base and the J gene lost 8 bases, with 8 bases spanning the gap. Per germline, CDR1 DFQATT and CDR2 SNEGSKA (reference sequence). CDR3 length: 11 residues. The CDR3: CSARVSGGYTF. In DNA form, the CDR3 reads TGCAGTGCTAGAGTATCGGGGGGCTACACCTTC.

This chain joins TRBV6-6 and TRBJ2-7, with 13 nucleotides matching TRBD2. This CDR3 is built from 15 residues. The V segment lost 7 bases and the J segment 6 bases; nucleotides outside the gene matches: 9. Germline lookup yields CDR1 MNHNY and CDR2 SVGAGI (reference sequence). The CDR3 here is CASISGGTSGTEQYF. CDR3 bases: TGTGCCAGCATCAGCGGGGGGACTAGCGGGACCGAGCAGTACTTC.

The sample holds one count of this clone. The CDR3 is CASSREGVSLFHEQYF. The CDR3 DNA reads as TGTGCCAGCAGCCGAGAGGGGGTTTCACTTTTTCACGAGCAGTACTTC. The gene calls are TRBV7-9 and TRBJ2-7, with a weak D call TRBD1 (6 bases). This CDR3 comprises 16 residues. Trimming took off 5 bases at V and 5 bases at J, with 22 bases between the two ends. The germline V gene has CDR1 SEHNR and CDR2 FQNEAQ (reference sequence).

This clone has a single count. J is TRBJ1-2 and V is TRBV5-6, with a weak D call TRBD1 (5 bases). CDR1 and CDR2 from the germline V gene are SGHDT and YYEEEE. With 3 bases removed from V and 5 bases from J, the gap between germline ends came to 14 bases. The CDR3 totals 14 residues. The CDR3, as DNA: TGTGCCAGCAGCTCTAGGGGCAGGGTGTATGGCTACACCTTC. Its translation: CASSSRGRVYGYTF.

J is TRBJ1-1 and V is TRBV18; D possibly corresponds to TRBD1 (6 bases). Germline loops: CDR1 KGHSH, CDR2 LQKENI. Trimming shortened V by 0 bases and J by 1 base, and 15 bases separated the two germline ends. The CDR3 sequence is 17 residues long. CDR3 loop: CASSPPNTGSRNTEAFF. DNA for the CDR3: TGTGCCAGCTCACCACCGAACACAGGGAGTAGGAACACTGAAGCTTTCTTT. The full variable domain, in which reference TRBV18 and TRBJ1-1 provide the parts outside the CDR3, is NAGVMQNPRHLVRRRGQEARLRCSPMKGHSHVYWYRQLPEEGLKFMVYLQKENIIDESGMPKERFSAEFPKEGPSILRIQQVVRGDSAAYFCASSPPNTGSRNTEAFFGQGTRLTVV.

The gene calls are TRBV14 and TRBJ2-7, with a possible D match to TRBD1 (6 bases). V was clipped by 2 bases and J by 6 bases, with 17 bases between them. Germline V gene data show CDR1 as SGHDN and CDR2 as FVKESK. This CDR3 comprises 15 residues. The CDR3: CASSQIGRGPFEQYF. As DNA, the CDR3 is TGTGCCAGCAGCCAAATCGGCAGGGGACCTTTCGAGCAGTACTTC.

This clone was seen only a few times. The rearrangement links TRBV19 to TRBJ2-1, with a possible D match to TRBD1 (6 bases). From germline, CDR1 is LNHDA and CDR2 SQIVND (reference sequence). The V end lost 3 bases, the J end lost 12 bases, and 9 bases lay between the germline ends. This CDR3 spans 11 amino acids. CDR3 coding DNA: TGTGCCAGTAGTATGGGCAGGGGGCAGTTCTTC. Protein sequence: CASSMGRGQFF.

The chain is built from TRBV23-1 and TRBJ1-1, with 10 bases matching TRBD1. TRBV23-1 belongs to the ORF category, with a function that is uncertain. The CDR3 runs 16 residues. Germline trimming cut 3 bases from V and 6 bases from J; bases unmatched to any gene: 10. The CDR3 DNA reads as TGCGCCAGCAGTCATTTCGACAGGGGGCAATGCGCTGAAGCTTTCTTT. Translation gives CASSHFDRGQCAEAFF.

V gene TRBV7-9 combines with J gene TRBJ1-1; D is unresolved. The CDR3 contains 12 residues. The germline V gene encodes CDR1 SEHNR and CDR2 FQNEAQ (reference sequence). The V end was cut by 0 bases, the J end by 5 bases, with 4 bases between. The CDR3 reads CASSLAPTEAFF. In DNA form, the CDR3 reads TGTGCCAGCAGCTTAGCCCCGACTGAAGCTTTCTTT.

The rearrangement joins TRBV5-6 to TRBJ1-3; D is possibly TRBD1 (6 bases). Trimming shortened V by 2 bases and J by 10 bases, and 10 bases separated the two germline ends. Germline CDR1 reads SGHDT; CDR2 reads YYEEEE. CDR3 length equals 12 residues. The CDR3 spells CASSLQGITIYF. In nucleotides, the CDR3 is TGTGCCAGCAGCTTACAGGGTATAACCATATATTTT.

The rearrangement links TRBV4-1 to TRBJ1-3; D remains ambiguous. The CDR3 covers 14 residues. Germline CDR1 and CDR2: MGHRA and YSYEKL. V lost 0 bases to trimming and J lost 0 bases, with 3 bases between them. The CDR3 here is CASSQEASGNTIYF. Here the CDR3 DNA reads TGCGCCAGCAGCCAAGAGGCCTCTGGAAACACCATATATTTT.

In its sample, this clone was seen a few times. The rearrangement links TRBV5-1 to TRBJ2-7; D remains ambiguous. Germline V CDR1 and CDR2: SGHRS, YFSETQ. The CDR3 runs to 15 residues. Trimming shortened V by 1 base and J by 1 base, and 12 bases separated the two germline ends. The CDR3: CASSLNVGQSYEQYF. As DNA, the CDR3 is TGCGCCAGCAGCTTGAACGTGGGCCAATCCTACGAGCAGTACTTC. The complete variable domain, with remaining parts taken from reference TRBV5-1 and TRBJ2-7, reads KAGVTQTPRYLIKTRGQQVTLSCSPISGHRSVSWYQQTPGQGLQFLFEYFSETQRNKGNFPGRFSGRQFSNSRSEMNVSTLELGDSALYLCASSLNVGQSYEQYFGPGTRLTVT.

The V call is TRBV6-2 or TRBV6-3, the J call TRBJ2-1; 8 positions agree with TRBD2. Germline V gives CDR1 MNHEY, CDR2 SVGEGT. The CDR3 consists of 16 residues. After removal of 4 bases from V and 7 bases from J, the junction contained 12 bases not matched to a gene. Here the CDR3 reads CASSLRAGDYWNEQFF. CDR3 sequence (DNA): TGTGCCAGCAGTTTAAGAGCGGGAGATTACTGGAATGAGCAGTTCTTC.

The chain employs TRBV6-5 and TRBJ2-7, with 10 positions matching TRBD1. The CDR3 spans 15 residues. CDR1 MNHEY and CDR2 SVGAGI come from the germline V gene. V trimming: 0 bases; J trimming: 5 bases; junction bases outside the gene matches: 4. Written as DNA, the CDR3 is TGTGCCAGCAGTTACTCCGGGACAGGGGTTAACGAGCAGTACTTC. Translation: CASSYSGTGVNEQYF.

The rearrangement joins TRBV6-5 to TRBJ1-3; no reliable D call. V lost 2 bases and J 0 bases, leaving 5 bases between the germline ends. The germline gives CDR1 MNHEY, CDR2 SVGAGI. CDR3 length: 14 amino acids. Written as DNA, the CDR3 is TGTGCCAGCAGTTACGTCAGCTCTGGAAACACCATATATTTT. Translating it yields CASSYVSSGNTIYF.

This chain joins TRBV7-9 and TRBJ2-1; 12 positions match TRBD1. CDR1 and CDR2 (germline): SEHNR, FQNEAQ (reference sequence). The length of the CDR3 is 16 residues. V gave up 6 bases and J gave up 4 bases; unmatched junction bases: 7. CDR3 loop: CASSPGTGGAYNEQFF. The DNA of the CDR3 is TGTGCCAGCAGTCCCGGGACAGGGGGCGCGTACAATGAGCAGTTCTTC.